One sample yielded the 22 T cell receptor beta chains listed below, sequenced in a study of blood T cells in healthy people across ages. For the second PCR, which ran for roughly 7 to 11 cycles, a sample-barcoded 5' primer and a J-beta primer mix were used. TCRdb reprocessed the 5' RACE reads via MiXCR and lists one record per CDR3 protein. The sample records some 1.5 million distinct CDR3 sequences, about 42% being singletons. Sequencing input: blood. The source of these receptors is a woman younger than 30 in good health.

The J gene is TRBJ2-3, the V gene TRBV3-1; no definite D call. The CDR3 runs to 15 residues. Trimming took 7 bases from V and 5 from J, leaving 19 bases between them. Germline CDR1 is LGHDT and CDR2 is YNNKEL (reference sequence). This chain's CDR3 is CASTPSLVRRDTQYF. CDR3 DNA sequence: TGTGCCAGCACCCCCTCGTTGGTCCGTCGAGATACGCAGTATTTT.

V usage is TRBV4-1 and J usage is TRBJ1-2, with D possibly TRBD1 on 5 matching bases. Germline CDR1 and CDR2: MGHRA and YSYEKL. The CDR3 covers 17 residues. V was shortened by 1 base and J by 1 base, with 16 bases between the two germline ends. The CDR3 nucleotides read TGCGCCAGCAGCCAAGTCGGCAGGGCCTGGAGTAACTATGGCTACACCTTC. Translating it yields CASSQVGRAWSNYGYTF.

As DNA, the CDR3 is TGTGCCACCAGCAGCTCAGCCGGGGGGACTAATGAAAAACTGTTTTTT. Protein product: CATSSSAGGTNEKLFF. The chain has TRBV15 and TRBJ1-4; D is perhaps TRBD1 (5 bases). V shed 3 bases and J shed 2 bases, with 13 bases lying between them. There are 16 residues in the CDR3. Germline V CDR1 and CDR2: LNHNV, YYDKDF (reference sequence).

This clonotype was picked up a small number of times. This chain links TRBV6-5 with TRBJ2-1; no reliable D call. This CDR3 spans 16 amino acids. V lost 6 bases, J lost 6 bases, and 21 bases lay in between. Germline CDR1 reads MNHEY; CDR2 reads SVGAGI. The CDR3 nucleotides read TGTGCCAGCAGCCCGGCGGTGGCTAATGTGGGCAATGAGCAGTTCTTC. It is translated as CASSPAVANVGNEQFF.

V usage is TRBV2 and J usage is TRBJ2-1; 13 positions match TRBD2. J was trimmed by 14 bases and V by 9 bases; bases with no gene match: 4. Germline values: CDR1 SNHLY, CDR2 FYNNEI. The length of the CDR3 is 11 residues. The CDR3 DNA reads TGTGCCAGTGGACTAGCGGGAGACAAGTTCTTC. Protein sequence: CASGLAGDKFF.

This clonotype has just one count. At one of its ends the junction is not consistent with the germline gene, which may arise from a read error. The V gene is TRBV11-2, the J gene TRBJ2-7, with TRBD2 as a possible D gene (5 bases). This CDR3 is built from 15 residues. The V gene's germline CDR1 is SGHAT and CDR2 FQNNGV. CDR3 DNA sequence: TGTGCCAACAGCCCCGGGGTAGCGTCGACCGACGAGCAGTACTTC. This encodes CANSPGVASTDEQYF.

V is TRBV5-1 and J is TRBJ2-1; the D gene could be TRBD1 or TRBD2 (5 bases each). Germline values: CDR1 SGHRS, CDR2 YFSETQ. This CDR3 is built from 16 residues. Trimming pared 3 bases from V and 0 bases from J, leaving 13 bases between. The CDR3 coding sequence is TGCGCCAGCAGCTCGGACGGGGCTCCCTCCTACAATGAGCAGTTCTTC. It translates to CASSSDGAPSYNEQFF. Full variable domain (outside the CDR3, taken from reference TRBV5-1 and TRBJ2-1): KAGVTQTPRYLIKTRGQQVTLSCSPISGHRSVSWYQQTPGQGLQFLFEYFSETQRNKGNFPGRFSGRQFSNSRSEMNVSTLELGDSALYLCASSSDGAPSYNEQFFGPGTRLTVL.

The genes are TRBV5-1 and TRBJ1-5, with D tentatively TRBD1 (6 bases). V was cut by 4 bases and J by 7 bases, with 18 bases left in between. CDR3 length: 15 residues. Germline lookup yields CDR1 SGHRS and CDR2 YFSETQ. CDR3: CASSPTTGHSQPQHF. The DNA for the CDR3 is TGCGCCAGCAGCCCCACAACGGGACATAGCCAGCCCCAGCATTTT.

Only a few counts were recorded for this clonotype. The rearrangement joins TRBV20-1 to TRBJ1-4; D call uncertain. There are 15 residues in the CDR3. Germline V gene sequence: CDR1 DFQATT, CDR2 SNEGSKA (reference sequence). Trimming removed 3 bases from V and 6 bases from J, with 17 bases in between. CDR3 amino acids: CSARSGPSLDEKLFF. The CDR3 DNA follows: TGCAGTGCTAGGAGTGGGCCGAGTCTCGATGAAAAACTGTTTTTT.

The CDR3 DNA sequence: TGTGCCACCAGTGGGAGACTAGCAGATACGCAGTATTTT. It translates to CATSGRLADTQYF. The chain combines TRBV24-1 with TRBJ2-3, with a weak D call TRBD2 (6 bases). Between the trimmed V and J ends, which lost 5 bases and 4 bases, there was a span of 9 bases. Germline V gives CDR1 KGHDR, CDR2 SFDVKD. CDR3 length: 13 amino acids.

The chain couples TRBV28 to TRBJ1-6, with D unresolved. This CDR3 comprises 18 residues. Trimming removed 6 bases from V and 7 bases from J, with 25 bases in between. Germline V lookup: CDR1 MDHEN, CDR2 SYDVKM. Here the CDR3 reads CASSAQRARKRLNSPLHF. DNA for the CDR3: TGTGCCAGCAGCGCACAGAGGGCTAGAAAAAGGTTGAATTCACCCCTCCACTTT.

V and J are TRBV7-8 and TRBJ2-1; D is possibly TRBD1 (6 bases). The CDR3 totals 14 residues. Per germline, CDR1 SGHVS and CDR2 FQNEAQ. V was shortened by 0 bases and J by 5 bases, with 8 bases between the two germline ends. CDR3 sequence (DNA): TGTGCCAGCAGCTTAGCACAGGGAAACAATGAGCAGTTCTTC. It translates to CASSLAQGNNEQFF.

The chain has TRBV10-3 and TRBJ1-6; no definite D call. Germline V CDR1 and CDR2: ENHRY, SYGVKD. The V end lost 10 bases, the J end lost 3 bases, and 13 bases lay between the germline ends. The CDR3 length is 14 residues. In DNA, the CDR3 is TGTGCCACGGGGATCGTGGTCTATAATTCACCCCTCCACTTT. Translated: CATGIVVYNSPLHF.

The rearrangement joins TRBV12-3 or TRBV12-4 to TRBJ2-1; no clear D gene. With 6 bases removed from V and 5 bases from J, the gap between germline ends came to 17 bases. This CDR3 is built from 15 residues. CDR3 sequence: CASRRASTFHNEQFF. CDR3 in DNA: TGTGCCAGCAGACGAGCCTCCACCTTCCACAATGAGCAGTTCTTC.

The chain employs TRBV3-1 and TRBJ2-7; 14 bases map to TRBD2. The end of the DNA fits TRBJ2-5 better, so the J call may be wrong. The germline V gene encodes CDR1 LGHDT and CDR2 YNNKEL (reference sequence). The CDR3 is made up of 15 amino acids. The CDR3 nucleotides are TGTGCCAGCAGCCAAGGGACTAGCGGGAGGGAGACCCAGTACTTC. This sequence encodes CASSQGTSGRETQYF.

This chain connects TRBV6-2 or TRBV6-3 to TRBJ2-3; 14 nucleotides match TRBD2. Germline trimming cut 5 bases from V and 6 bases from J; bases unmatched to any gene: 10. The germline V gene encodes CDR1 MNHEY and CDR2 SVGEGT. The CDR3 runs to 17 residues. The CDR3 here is CASSRGLAGGAKDTQYF. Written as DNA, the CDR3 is TGTGCCAGCAGTCGCGGACTAGCGGGAGGAGCTAAGGATACGCAGTATTTT.

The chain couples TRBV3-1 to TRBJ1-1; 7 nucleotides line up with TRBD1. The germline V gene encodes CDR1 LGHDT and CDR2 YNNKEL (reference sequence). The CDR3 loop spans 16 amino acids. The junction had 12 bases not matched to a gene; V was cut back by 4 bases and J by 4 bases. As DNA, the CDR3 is TGTGCCAGCAGCCCCCAGGGGGAGGGCCTGAGCACTGAAGCTTTCTTT. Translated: CASSPQGEGLSTEAFF.

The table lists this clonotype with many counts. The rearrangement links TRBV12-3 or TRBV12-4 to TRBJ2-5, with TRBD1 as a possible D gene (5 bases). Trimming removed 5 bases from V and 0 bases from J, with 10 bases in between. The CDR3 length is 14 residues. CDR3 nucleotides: TGTGCCAGCAGTCCTGACAGATACCAAGAGACCCAGTACTTC. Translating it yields CASSPDRYQETQYF.

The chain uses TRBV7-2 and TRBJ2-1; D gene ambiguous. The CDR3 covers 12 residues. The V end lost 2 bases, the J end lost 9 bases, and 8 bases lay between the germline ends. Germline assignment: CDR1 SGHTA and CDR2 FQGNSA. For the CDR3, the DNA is TGTGCCAGCAGCTTACTGCCGGTTGAGCAGTTCTTC. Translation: CASSLLPVEQFF.

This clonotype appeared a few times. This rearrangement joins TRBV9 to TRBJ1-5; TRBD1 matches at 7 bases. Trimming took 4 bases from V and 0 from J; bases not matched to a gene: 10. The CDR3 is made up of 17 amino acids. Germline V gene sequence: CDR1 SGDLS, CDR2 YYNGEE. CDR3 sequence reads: CASSPPGQRNSNQPQHF. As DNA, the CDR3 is TGTGCCAGCAGCCCTCCGGGACAGAGAAATAGCAATCAGCCCCAGCATTTT.

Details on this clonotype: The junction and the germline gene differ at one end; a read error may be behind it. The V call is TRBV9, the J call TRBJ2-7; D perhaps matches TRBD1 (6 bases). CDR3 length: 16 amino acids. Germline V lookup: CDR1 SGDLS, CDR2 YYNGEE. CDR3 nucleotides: TGTGCCGGCAGCGCGAACATGGACAGCTACTACGGCGAGCAGTACTTC. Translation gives CAGSANMDSYYGEQYF.

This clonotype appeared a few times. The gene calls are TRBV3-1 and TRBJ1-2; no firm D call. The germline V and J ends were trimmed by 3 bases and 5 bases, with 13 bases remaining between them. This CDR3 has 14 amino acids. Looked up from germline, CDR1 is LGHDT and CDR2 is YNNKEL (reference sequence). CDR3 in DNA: TGTGCCAGCAGCCAGGCCCCCGGGGTTTATGGCTACACCTTC. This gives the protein CASSQAPGVYGYTF.